The entry below gives a single TCR beta chain sequence along with its context. What antigen it recognizes has not been identified. No qualities accompany the bases; no much larger clone lies one base away. This record belongs to a study of shared clonotypes between healthy human individuals (dated by TCRdb to between 2020 and 2021). For context, the study as a whole: The cohort comprised two women and a few men aged 18 to 49 years. Per donor, three plates each were used for CD4 naive and CD4 memory, two for CD8 naive, and one for CD8 memory. Blood TCR repertoires of about 5 healthy adults were deeply sequenced to estimate repertoire size and the extent of clonotype sharing between individuals. To increase sequencing depth and limit assay-specific biases, different laboratories used diverse techniques to prepare libraries and sequence TCR repertoires. Per donor, leukapheresis produced somewhere between about 0.8 and 9.5 billion PBMCs.

The donors were healthy, HIV-negative adults with no recently reported acute infections or vaccinations. Every donor was a Caucasian adult residing in Nashville, Tennessee, USA. CD4+ T cells were enriched through magnetic negative selection, after which naive cells were positively selected on CD45RA and the remaining negative fraction served as the memory subset. After blood collection by leukapheresis, PBMCs were isolated using Ficoll-Histopaque density gradient centrifugation and then cryopreserved in the vapor phase of liquid nitrogen. Analytical flow cytometry was used to check the purity and quantity of every magnetically sorted T cell population. Each sorted fraction had its genomic DNA isolated and then quantified by UV absorbance on a Nanodrop 2000c. Using the deep immunoSEQ assay, multiplex PCR amplified TCR CDR3 regions from genomic DNA. Genomic DNA extracted from each cell subset was distributed evenly over all wells of several immunoSEQ 96-well plates, and each plate served as one replicate. For sorted subsets, approximately 0.2 ug of genomic DNA, equivalent to tens of thousands of T cell genomes, went into each replicate PCR. The purified libraries were quantified using a Qubit 3.0 fluorometer, sized with a Bioanalyzer 2100, and then quantified again using the KAPA Library Quantification kit. Every immunoSEQ 96-well plate was sequenced on a dedicated single-read 150-cycle Illumina NextSeq 550 flow cell. Processing in the source paper ran as follows. The immunoSEQ output contained only junctional sequences without quality scores, so filtering could not match that applied to full-length reads. To assign V/J genes and CDR3, sequences were annotated using PyIR, a Python wrapper for IgBLAST v1.9, with IMGT germline references. Reads with weak V/J assignments (E-value above 1e-6), missing CDR3, stop codons, out-of-frame junctions, or ambiguous translated residues were removed. V3J clonotypes were defined by identical inferred V gene, J gene, and CDR3 amino acid sequence. The percentage overlap between two repertoires was calculated by dividing the number of shared unique clonotypes by the size of the smaller repertoire. RTK rarefaction, the Chao1 estimator, and Recon v2.1 estimates of unobserved clonotypes were used to assess repertoire richness. OLGA was used to compute generation probabilities for all TCRbeta clonotypes that the gDNA method yielded from a few donors. In its TCRdb copy, this immuneACCESS table keeps in-frame sequences only and misses some clones. Where compared with another copy, unresolved V genes explain less than half of these, and the others have no known cause. That table supplies the V and J calls and clone size; D and trimming were determined from the DNA. Within this sample are some 1,100,000 clones, with roughly 74% of them counted one time only. The ten largest clones take up 0.4% to 0.55% of the sample.

V lost 6 bases and J lost 2 bases, and the count of bases not matched to a germline gene is 8. CDR1 and CDR2 (MNHEY, SMNVEV) derive from the germline V gene (reference sequence). The CDR3 starts with the cysteine, ends with the phenylalanine, and has 15 residues. Only the CDR3 DNA stays, 45 bases, in frame from base 1. What the work shows at the level of the full study, not this receptor alone: Incomplete sequencing was indicated by rarefaction of sorted-subset datasets, despite the large sequencing depth. Because the study included only a small number of donors, the genetic and exposure-history diversity represented was limited. Clonotypes shared by all four sorted-subset donors showed higher generation probabilities than non-shared clonotypes. Sampling was restricted to blood, and TCR repertoires in tissues likely differ from the TCR repertoires found in blood. Naive subsets generally had larger estimated clonotype richness than memory subsets. Pairwise subsampling led to the expectation that sequencing depth would affect the degree of clonotype sharing among donors. Sharing across a few donors was observed for around 5% of naive CD4, under 4% of naive CD8, 2.3% of memory CD4, and about 0.4% of memory CD8 clonotypes.

The chain is made from TRBV27 and TRBJ2-5; TRBD2 aligns with 8 central bases. This TCR was sampled from a man aged 18-30 years in good health. Some clones in this sample may be carry-over from other donors' samples. The sample consisted of memory CD4+ T cells from PBMCs. This specimen's cell subset or site label, interpreted: CD45RA-negative fraction. The CDR3 amino acid sequence is: CASRLRGASQETQYF. The DNA sequence follows: TGTGCCAGCAGACTGCGGGGGGCTAGTCAAGAGACCCAGTACTTC.